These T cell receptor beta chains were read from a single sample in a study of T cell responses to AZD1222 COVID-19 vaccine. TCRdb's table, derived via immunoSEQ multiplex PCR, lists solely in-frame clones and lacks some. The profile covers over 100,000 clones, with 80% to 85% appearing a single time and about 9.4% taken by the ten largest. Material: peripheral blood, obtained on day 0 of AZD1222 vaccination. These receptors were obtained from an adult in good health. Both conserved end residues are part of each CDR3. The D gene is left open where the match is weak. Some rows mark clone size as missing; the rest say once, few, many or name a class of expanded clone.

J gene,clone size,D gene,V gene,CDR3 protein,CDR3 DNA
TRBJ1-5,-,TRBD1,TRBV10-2,CASSATPGQGDQPQHF,TGCGCCAGCAGTGCTACTCCGGGACAGGGGGATCAGCCCCAGCATTTT
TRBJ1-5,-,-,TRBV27,CASSPGWGNQPQHF,TGTGCCAGCAGTCCCGGTTGGGGCAATCAGCCCCAGCATTTT
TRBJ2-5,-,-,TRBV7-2,CASSLQGSVETQYF,TGTGCCAGCAGCTTACAAGGCAGTGTAGAGACCCAGTACTTC
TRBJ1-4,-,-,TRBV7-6,CASSLVGTSNEKLFF,TGTGCCAGCAGCTTAGTAGGGACTTCTAATGAAAAACTGTTTTTT
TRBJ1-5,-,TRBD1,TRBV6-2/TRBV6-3,CASSLTGVQPQHF,TGTGCCAGCAGTTTAACAGGGGTTCAGCCCCAGCATTTT
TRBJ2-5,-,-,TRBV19,CASSIGNRREQETQYF,TGTGCCAGTAGTATAGGAAACCGGAGGGAACAAGAGACCCAGTACTTC
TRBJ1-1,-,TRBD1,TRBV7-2,CASRGTAHTEAFF,TGTGCCAGCAGGGGGACAGCGCACACTGAAGCTTTCTTT
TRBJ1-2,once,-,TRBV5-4,CASSLAGDYGYTF,TGTGCCAGCAGCTTGGCAGGGGACTATGGCTACACCTTC
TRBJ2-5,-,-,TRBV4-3,CASSQDRGSARETQYF,TGCGCCAGCAGCCAAGATCGCGGCTCGGCCCGGGAGACCCAGTACTTC
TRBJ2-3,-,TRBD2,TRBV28,CASSSRLAAQYF,TGTGCCAGCAGTTCCCGCCTAGCGGCGCAGTATTTT
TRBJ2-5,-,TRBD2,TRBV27,CASSSGTMVAGDRRETQYF,TGTGCCAGCAGTTCCGGGACTATGGTAGCGGGAGACAGGAGGGAGACCCAGTACTTC
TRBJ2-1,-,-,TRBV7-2,CASSLGGREQFF,TGTGCCAGCAGCTTAGGTGGTCGTGAGCAGTTCTTC
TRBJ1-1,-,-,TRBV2,CASRGSTGLGRTEAFF,TGTGCCAGTCGTGGGTCCACAGGGCTCGGCCGGACTGAAGCTTTCTTT
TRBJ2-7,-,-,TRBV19,CASSIEGHGLYEQYF,TGTGCCAGTAGTATAGAGGGACACGGTCTCTACGAGCAGTACTTC
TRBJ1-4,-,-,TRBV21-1,CASSKGQRPGQTNEKLFF,TGTGCCAGCAGCAAAGGGCAAAGGCCGGGGCAAACTAATGAAAAACTGTTTTTT